These 9 T cell receptor beta chains came from one sample sequenced in a study of T cell repertoires in aging, cancer and after chemotherapy. The template was genomic DNA from peripheral blood, not RNA. TRB rearrangements spanning V, D and J were amplified using mixed TRB-A/B primers. TCRdb used MiXCR to reprocess the multiplex PCR reads, holding one entry per CDR3 protein. This sample yields thousands of distinct CDR3 sequences, of which about 30% are seen a single time; 11% to 15% belongs to the top ten. Material for sequencing was blood. The source of these receptors is a human donor with a blood cancer.

This clonotype was seen more than once but under ten times. The V gene is TRBV19, the J gene TRBJ2-3; the match to TRBD2 covers 9 bases. After removal of 5 bases from V and 3 bases from J, the junction contained 12 bases not matched to a gene. Looked up from germline, CDR1 is LNHDA and CDR2 is SQIVND (reference sequence). The CDR3 spans 17 residues. CDR3 sequence: CASSPGATSGNTDTQYF. The CDR3 bases are TGTGCCAGTAGTCCTGGCGCGACTAGCGGAAATACAGATACGCAGTATTTT.

This clonotype was recorded a few times. The V and J genes are TRBV10-3 and TRBJ2-7; possible D gene TRBD1, 7 bases. This CDR3 contains 14 residues. The germline V and J ends were trimmed by 2 bases and 5 bases, with 13 bases remaining between them. CDR1 ENHRY and CDR2 SYGVKD come from the germline V gene. The CDR3 DNA sequence: TGTGCCATCAGTGAGGGTGGAGGGGGCCACGAGCAGTACTTC. This codes for CAISEGGGGHEQYF.

This chain links TRBV19 with TRBJ1-2; TRBD1 agrees at 7 bases. CDR3 length: 12 residues. Germline V gene lookup returns CDR1 LNHDA and CDR2 SQIVND (reference sequence). J was trimmed by 7 bases and V by 5 bases; bases with no gene match: 4. Here the CDR3 reads CASSPRQGGYTF. The CDR3, as DNA: TGTGCCAGTAGTCCCAGACAGGGTGGCTACACCTTC.

V gene TRBV5-1 combines with J gene TRBJ2-2; 9 bases map to TRBD2. Trimming at V came to 7 bases and at J to 0 bases, leaving 7 bases not matched to a gene. The CDR3 runs to 16 residues. The germline CDR1 and CDR2 sequences are SGHRS and YFSETQ. This CDR3 is CASRISGGSNTGELFF. Here the CDR3 DNA reads TGCGCCAGCCGTATCAGCGGGGGGTCGAACACCGGGGAGCTGTTTTTT.

Points on this clonotype: A read error may explain this, as a much larger clone is one base away. The CDR3 region is CARSDSEQGDTDTQYF. The CDR3, as DNA: TGTGCCAGAAGTGACTCTGAACAGGGAGACACAGATACGCAGTATTTT. The chain recombines TRBV6-4 with TRBJ2-3; D possibly corresponds to TRBD1 (6 bases). This CDR3 contains 16 residues. Germline CDR1 MRHNA, CDR2 SNTAGT.

DNA for the CDR3: TGTGCCAGCAGCTCACCTAGGACAGGCGGCTACACCTTC. Amino acid sequence: CASSSPRTGGYTF. V usage is TRBV11-2 and J usage is TRBJ1-2, with 7 bases that match TRBD1. The CDR3 has 13 residues. V lost 4 bases to trimming and J lost 8 bases; unmatched junction nucleotides: 7. The germline V gene encodes CDR1 SGHAT and CDR2 FQNNGV.

This clonotype occurred once. A much larger clone lies a single base off, so this may be a read error. The chain has TRBV11-1 and TRBJ1-1, with TRBD1 identical over 10 bases. This CDR3 comprises 14 residues. Germline V gene data show CDR1 as SGHAT and CDR2 as FQDESV (reference sequence). CDR3 residues: CGSSGDRGNTEAFF. CDR3 sequence (DNA): TGTGGCAGCAGTGGGGACAGGGGAAACACTGAAGCTTTCTTT.

By proportion, this clonotype is medium-sized. J is TRBJ1-4 and V is TRBV12-3 or TRBV12-4; D is undetermined. Trimming pared 1 base from V and 0 bases from J, leaving 6 bases between. The CDR3 contains 15 residues. Here the CDR3 reads CASSLGATTNEKLFF. The CDR3 nucleotides read TGTGCCAGCAGTTTAGGAGCTACAACTAATGAAAAACTGTTTTTT.

In its sample, this clonotype is medium-sized. The rearrangement joins TRBV29-1 to TRBJ1-1; 8 bases are a match to TRBD1. J was trimmed by 10 bases and V by 4 bases; bases with no gene match: 11. Germline assignment: CDR1 SQVTM and CDR2 ANQGSEA. The CDR3 runs to 13 residues. As DNA, the CDR3 is TGCAGCGTTGTGCGGACAGGGATCGAGGGAGCTTTCTTT. This translates into CSVVRTGIEGAFF.